A single sample is the source of the 29 T cell receptor beta chains below, sequenced in a study of blood T cell repertoires in COVID-19. Data came from immunoSEQ multiplex PCR; TCRdb stores just in-frame clones and leaves some out. The sample shows around 95,000 clones, 85% of them seen only once. Specimen: peripheral blood. These receptors originate from a human donor in a cohort sampled during active COVID-19.

This chain links TRBV29-1 with TRBJ1-4; D is undetermined. With 5 bases removed from V and 8 bases from J, the gap between germline ends came to 15 bases. Germline CDR1 and CDR2: SQVTM and ANQGSEA. The CDR3 loop spans 13 amino acids. The CDR3 nucleotides read TGCAGCGTTCTAGAGAGTGTTGGGGAAAAACTGTTTTTT. Translating it yields CSVLESVGEKLFF. Full variable domain (outside the CDR3, taken from reference TRBV29-1 and TRBJ1-4): SAVISQKPSRDICQRGTSLTIQCQVDSQVTMMFWYRQQPGQSLTLIATANQGSEATYESGFVIDKFPISRPNLTFSTLTVSNMSPEDSSIYLCSVLESVGEKLFFGSGTQLSVL.

The rearrangement uses TRBV5-1 and TRBJ2-7; 10 nucleotides agree with TRBD1. This CDR3 has 15 residues. The V gene's germline CDR1 is SGHRS and CDR2 YFSETQ. V lost 4 bases to trimming and J lost 5 bases; unmatched junction nucleotides: 9. The CDR3 region has the DNA TGCGCCAGCAGCGCCCCCGGGGACAGGGGTGACGAGCAGTACTTC. Translating it yields CASSAPGDRGDEQYF.

The V call is TRBV2, the J call TRBJ2-7; D perhaps matches TRBD2 (5 bases). Germline loops: CDR1 SNHLY, CDR2 FYNNEI. This CDR3 has 14 residues. Trimming took 6 bases from V and 0 from J, leaving 12 bases between them. Here the CDR3 reads CASRKAVLSYEQYF. The CDR3 DNA reads as TGTGCCAGCAGGAAAGCGGTCCTCTCCTACGAGCAGTACTTC.

The gene calls are TRBV6-4 and TRBJ1-1; TRBD1 might be the D (6 bases). This CDR3 is 13 amino acids long. V was trimmed by 5 bases and J by 4 bases, leaving 11 bases between them. The germline CDR1 and CDR2 sequences are MRHNA and SNTAGT. In DNA, the CDR3 is TGTGCCAGCAGTTCTAGGGGGGGCACTGAAGCTTTCTTT. Its protein is CASSSRGGTEAFF.

The CDR3 region has the DNA TGCAGCGTTTCCATGGGGGGGACAGGAGTCTACGAGCAGTACTTC. This translates into CSVSMGGTGVYEQYF. The chain couples TRBV29-1 to TRBJ2-7; D perhaps matches TRBD1 (8 bases). The CDR3 has 15 residues. Trimming took off 5 bases at V and 3 bases at J, with 20 bases between the two ends. Germline V CDR1 and CDR2: SQVTM, ANQGSEA.

The sample holds a few counts of this clone. This sequence joins TRBV19 and TRBJ2-2; 9 bases map to TRBD1. Looked up from germline, CDR1 is LNHDA and CDR2 is SQIVND (reference sequence). V was clipped by 4 bases and J by 0 bases; unmatched bases: 3. The CDR3 is made up of 16 amino acids. This chain's CDR3 is CASSRGTGSNTGELFF. CDR3 in DNA: TGTGCCAGTAGTAGAGGGACAGGGTCGAACACCGGGGAGCTGTTTTTT.

The chain combines TRBV3-1 (or the pseudogene TRBV3-2) with TRBJ1-1; no firm D call. The CDR3 is made up of 13 amino acids. CDR1 is LGHDT and CDR2 is YNNKEL in the germline V gene (reference sequence). Between the trimmed V and J ends, which lost 6 bases and 1 base, there was a span of 9 bases. The chain's CDR3 is CASSIAGNTEAFF. The CDR3 nucleotides are TGTGCCAGCAGTATTGCCGGGAACACTGAAGCTTTCTTT.

V is TRBV2 and J is TRBJ1-5; no clear D gene. The V gene's germline CDR1 is SNHLY and CDR2 FYNNEI. V shed 4 bases and J shed 2 bases, with 6 bases lying between them. The CDR3 is 13 amino acids. The chain's CDR3 is CASSGEGNQPQHF. CDR3 nucleotide sequence: TGTGCCAGCAGTGGGGAGGGCAATCAGCCCCAGCATTTT.

V is TRBV4-3 and J is TRBJ1-4; 7 nucleotides line up with TRBD1. This CDR3 has 15 residues. Germline V CDR1 and CDR2: LGHNA, YSLEER. J gave up 5 bases and V 2 bases, and 5 bases lay outside the gene matches. The CDR3 loop is CASSQSGQENEKLFF. CDR3 coding DNA: TGCGCCAGCAGCCAATCCGGACAGGAAAATGAAAAACTGTTTTTT.

V usage is TRBV29-1 and J usage is TRBJ2-7; D call uncertain. Per the germline V gene, CDR1 is SQVTM and CDR2 is ANQGSEA. Trimming left V 3 bases short and J 0 bases short, with 3 bases between. This CDR3 contains 11 residues. CDR3 region: CSVDNSYEQYF. DNA for the CDR3: TGCAGCGTTGACAACTCCTACGAGCAGTACTTC.

The V gene is TRBV3-1 (or the pseudogene TRBV3-2), the J gene TRBJ1-2, with 8 bases fitting TRBD1. This CDR3 spans 14 amino acids. Trimming at V came to 2 bases and at J to 2 bases, leaving 1 base not matched to a gene. Germline assignment: CDR1 LGHDT and CDR2 YNNKEL (reference sequence). The CDR3 loop is CASSQTGGNYGYTF. CDR3 sequence (DNA): TGTGCCAGCAGCCAAACAGGGGGGAACTATGGCTACACCTTC.

This clone was recorded a few times. The J gene is TRBJ2-2, the V gene TRBV6-2 or TRBV6-3; no firm D call. CDR3 length: 17 residues. The germline V gene encodes CDR1 MNHEY and CDR2 SVGEGT. The V end was cut by 5 bases, the J end by 2 bases, with 18 bases between. CDR3 coding DNA: TGTGCCAGCAGTCTAGGAGCCCGAGCAGTCAACACCGGGGAGCTGTTTTTT. It yields the protein CASSLGARAVNTGELFF.

The gene calls are TRBV18 and TRBJ1-1, with unresolved D. This CDR3 region has 14 residues. Germline assignment: CDR1 KGHSH and CDR2 LQKENI. Trimming pared 3 bases from V and 3 bases from J, leaving 11 bases between. The CDR3 DNA reads as TGTGCCAGCTCACCTCTCAGTGCCGACACTGAAGCTTTCTTT. The encoded protein is CASSPLSADTEAFF.

The chain recombines TRBV11-3 with TRBJ2-1, with 13 positions matching TRBD2. V was pared by 4 bases and J by 9 bases, with 6 bases of the junction left unmatched. The CDR3 loop spans 15 amino acids. From germline, CDR1 is SGHNT and CDR2 YENEEA. DNA for the CDR3: TGTGCCAGCAGCTACGGGACTAGCGGGATTCGTGAGCAGTTCTTC. As protein: CASSYGTSGIREQFF.

This rearrangement joins TRBV6-5 to TRBJ2-7, with 9 bases identical to TRBD2. Trimming took 1 base from V and 3 from J; bases not matched to a gene: 4. Germline V gene data show CDR1 as MNHEY and CDR2 as SVGAGI. This CDR3 has 15 residues. Written as DNA, the CDR3 is TGTGCCAGCAGTTACTATAGCGGGAGTAGCTACGAGCAGTACTTC. As protein: CASSYYSGSSYEQYF.

This clone showed up just once. V gene TRBV11-2 combines with J gene TRBJ2-5; 10 bases match TRBD1. V shed 8 bases and J 5 bases; nucleotides not matched to a gene: 2. CDR3 size: 12 residues. Germline V lookup: CDR1 SGHAT, CDR2 FQNNGV. CDR3 coding DNA: TGTGCCAGCGGGACAGGGGTGGAGACCCAGTACTTC. Amino acids: CASGTGVETQYF.

The chain is built from TRBV7-8 and TRBJ1-6, with 10 bases identical to TRBD1. The V segment lost 0 bases and the J segment 6 bases; nucleotides outside the gene matches: 2. This CDR3 is built from 16 residues. Germline assignment: CDR1 SGHVS and CDR2 FQNEAQ. CDR3 residues: CASSLAGTGVNSPLHF. The CDR3 DNA reads TGTGCCAGCAGCTTAGCCGGGACAGGGGTTAATTCACCCCTCCACTTT.

J is TRBJ1-1 and V is TRBV6-5, with D maybe TRBD1 (5 bases). CDR1 is MNHEY, CDR2 SVGAGI, per germline. Trimming cost V 5 bases and J 6 bases, with 13 bases left between them. CDR3 length: 13 amino acids. CDR3 amino acids: CASSLGLYAEAFF. CDR3 nucleotides: TGTGCCAGCAGTCTGGGACTATATGCTGAAGCTTTCTTT.

The V gene is TRBV5-1, the J gene TRBJ2-3; unclear D gene. V was shortened by 4 bases and J by 6 bases, with 15 bases between the two germline ends. Per germline, CDR1 SGHRS and CDR2 YFSETQ. The CDR3 has 14 amino acids. In DNA form, the CDR3 reads TGCGCCAGCAGCCCTCGACAAACATGGGATACGCAGTATTTT. It specifies CASSPRQTWDTQYF.

This chain joins TRBV27 and TRBJ2-1; D not resolved. CDR1 is MNHEY and CDR2 is SMNVEV in the germline V gene (reference sequence). CDR3 length: 14 residues. Trimming removed 6 bases from V and 0 bases from J, with 9 bases in between. The CDR3 protein is CASRGANSYNEQFF. For the CDR3, the DNA is TGTGCCAGCAGGGGCGCCAACTCCTACAATGAGCAGTTCTTC.

This rearrangement joins TRBV5-6 to TRBJ1-3; the match to TRBD1 covers 7 bases. Unmatched junction bases numbered 4, after V lost 0 bases and J lost 4 bases. The germline CDR1 and CDR2 sequences are SGHDT and YYEEEE. The CDR3 contains 15 residues. This CDR3 is CASSLVPGQGNTIYF. CDR3 sequence (DNA): TGTGCCAGCAGCTTGGTACCGGGACAGGGAAACACCATATATTTT.

Only a few counts were recorded for this clone. The chain combines TRBV28 with TRBJ1-2, with a weak D call TRBD1 (5 bases). The CDR3 loop spans 13 amino acids. Per the germline V gene, CDR1 is MDHEN and CDR2 is SYDVKM. Trimming left V 1 base short and J 4 bases short, with 7 bases between. CDR3: CASSLSGIYGYTF. The CDR3, as DNA: TGTGCCAGCAGTTTATCAGGGATCTATGGCTACACCTTC.

The gene calls are TRBV7-6 and TRBJ1-1; 9 bases agree with TRBD1. The CDR3 covers 16 residues. The ends lost 1 base at V and 5 bases at J; junction bases unmatched: 8. CDR1 and CDR2 from the germline V gene are SGHVS and FNYEAQ. For the CDR3, the DNA is TGTGCCAGCAGCTTAGAGACAGGGGGGTTTTGGACTGAAGCTTTCTTT. It is translated as CASSLETGGFWTEAFF.

The genes are TRBV2 and TRBJ1-3, with D perhaps TRBD1 (6 bases). The germline V gene has CDR1 SNHLY and CDR2 FYNNEI. V was pared by 5 bases and J by 4 bases, with 12 bases between. The CDR3 spans 14 residues. CDR3 protein: CASSRDRSGNTIYF. The DNA of the CDR3 is TGTGCCAGCAGTAGAGACAGGTCCGGAAACACCATATATTTT.

This chain joins TRBV18 and TRBJ2-7, with D tentatively TRBD1 (5 bases). The germline V gene encodes CDR1 KGHSH and CDR2 LQKENI. V was pared by 2 bases and J by 2 bases, with 10 bases between. This CDR3 region has 14 residues. The CDR3, as DNA: TGTGCCAGCTCACCAATGAAGGGGCCCTACGAGCAGTACTTC. This encodes CASSPMKGPYEQYF.

The rearrangement joins TRBV18 to TRBJ2-1; the match to TRBD1 covers 10 bases. The CDR3 length is 14 residues. After removal of 3 bases from V and 8 bases from J, the junction contained 4 bases not matched to a gene. The V gene's germline CDR1 is KGHSH and CDR2 LQKENI. CDR3 sequence reads: CASSPRGQGYEQFF. The CDR3 nucleotides read TGTGCCAGCTCACCTAGGGGACAGGGGTATGAGCAGTTCTTC.

V usage is TRBV10-3 and J usage is TRBJ2-7; perhaps TRBD1 as D (5 bases). Deletions cut 4 bases from V and 2 bases from J, with 9 bases between. Germline loops: CDR1 ENHRY, CDR2 SYGVKD. The CDR3 runs 13 residues. The CDR3 here is CAISGTSTYEQYF. In DNA form, the CDR3 reads TGTGCCATCAGTGGGACATCTACCTACGAGCAGTACTTC.

The chain has TRBV11-3 and TRBJ2-1; TRBD2 is a possible D gene (6 bases). Germline assignment: CDR1 SGHNT and CDR2 YENEEA. The CDR3 length is 15 residues. Trimming cost V 0 bases and J 8 bases, with 14 bases left between them. The CDR3 DNA reads as TGTGCCAGCAGCTTAGAGGCTAGCGTGGTCGATGAGCAGTTCTTC. This gives the protein CASSLEASVVDEQFF.

This clone has only one observation. V is TRBV3-1 (or the pseudogene TRBV3-2) and J is TRBJ1-1, with D possibly matching TRBD1 (5 bases). Germline-derived CDR1 and CDR2 are LGHDT and YNNKEL (reference sequence). The CDR3 has 16 residues. V was clipped by 1 base and J by 0 bases, with 12 bases between them. This CDR3 is CASSQGQRIVNTEAFF. Here the CDR3 DNA reads TGTGCCAGCAGCCAAGGACAGCGAATTGTGAACACTGAAGCTTTCTTT.